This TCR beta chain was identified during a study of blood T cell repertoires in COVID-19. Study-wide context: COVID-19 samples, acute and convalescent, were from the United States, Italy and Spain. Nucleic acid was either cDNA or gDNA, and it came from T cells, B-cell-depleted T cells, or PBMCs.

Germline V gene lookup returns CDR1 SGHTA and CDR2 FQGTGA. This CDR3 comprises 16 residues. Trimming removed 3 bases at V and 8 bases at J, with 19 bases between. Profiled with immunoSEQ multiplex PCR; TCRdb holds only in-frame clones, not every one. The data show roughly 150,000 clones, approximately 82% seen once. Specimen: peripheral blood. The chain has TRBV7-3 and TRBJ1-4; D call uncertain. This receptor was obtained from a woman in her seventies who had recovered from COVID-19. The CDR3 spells CASSFFPRPLREKLFF. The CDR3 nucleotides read TGTGCCAGCAGCTTCTTCCCCAGGCCGCTGAGAGAAAAACTGTTTTTT.